This T cell receptor (beta chain) was retrieved from a study of OX40 agonist ivuxolimab in advanced cancers. This clone was observed a single time. The CDR3 has 14 amino acids. Germline values: CDR1 MDHEN, CDR2 SYDVKM. V was clipped by 2 bases and J by 5 bases, with 10 bases between them. TCRdb's copy holds only in-frame clones and misses some; the assay was immunoSEQ multiplex PCR. The table includes 58,000 or so clones, 85% to 90% detected once. The origin of this receptor is an adult with an advanced solid tumor such as melanoma, head and neck, liver or kidney cancer. The starting material was CD4+ or CD8+ T cells sorted from blood, obtained in a trial of the OX40 agonist ivuxolimab. The J gene is TRBJ1-5, the V gene TRBV28, with D hard to call. CDR3 protein: CASSLGQSHQPQHF. CDR3 DNA: TGTGCCAGCAGTTTAGGGCAGTCCCATCAGCCCCAGCATTTT. Looking up the rest from reference TRBV28 and TRBJ1-5 gives the full variable domain: DVKVTQSSRYLVKRTGEKVFLECVQDMDHENMFWYRQDPGLGLRLIYFSYDVKMKEKGDIPEGYSVSREKKERFSLILESASTNQTSMYLCASSLGQSHQPQHFGDGTRLSIL.